The following is a TCR beta chain sequence with its context. Antigen specificity is unknown. The data were taken from a study of cytomegalovirus exposure and HLA in healthy donors. PCR was performed using 60 Vbeta and 13 Jbeta primers. Produced via immunoSEQ multiplex PCR; TCRdb's table is partial and in-frame only. The sample includes roughly 240,000 clones, roughly 84% seen only once; the top ten take roughly 0.22%. The study, taken as a whole, reports: Researchers counted around 150 TCR beta chains as cytomegalovirus-associated. The authors assumed roughly uniform sequencing depth across donors for presence/absence analyses. Sequences of the TCR beta chain were said to predict the HLA-A and HLA-B alleles of most subjects accurately.

Source material: PBMCs. The clonotype was recovered from a girl aged 2-10 years in good health and CMV-seronegative.

CDR3 DNA sequence: TGTGCCAGCAGCGTAAACGGAGGGATCAATCAGCCCCAGCATTTT. Translating gives CASSVNGGINQPQHF. The chain links TRBV9 to TRBJ1-5, with unresolved D. The V and J ends lost 1 base and 3 bases respectively, with 11 bases between them. CDR3 length: 15 amino acids. Per germline, CDR1 SGDLS and CDR2 YYNGEE.